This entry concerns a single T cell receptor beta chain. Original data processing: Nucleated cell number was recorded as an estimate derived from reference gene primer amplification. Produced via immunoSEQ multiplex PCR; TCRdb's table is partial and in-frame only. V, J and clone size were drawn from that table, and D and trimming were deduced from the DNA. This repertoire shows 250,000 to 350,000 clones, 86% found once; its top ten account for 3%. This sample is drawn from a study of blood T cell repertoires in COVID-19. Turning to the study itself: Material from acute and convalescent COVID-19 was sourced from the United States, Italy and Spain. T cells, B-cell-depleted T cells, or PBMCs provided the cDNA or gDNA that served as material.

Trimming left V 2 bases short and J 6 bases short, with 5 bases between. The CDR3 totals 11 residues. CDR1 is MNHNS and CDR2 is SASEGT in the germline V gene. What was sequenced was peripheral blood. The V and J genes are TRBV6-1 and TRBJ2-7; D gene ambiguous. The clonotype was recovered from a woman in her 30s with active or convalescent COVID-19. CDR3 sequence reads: CASSETGEQYF. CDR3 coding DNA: TGTGCCAGCAGTGAAACGGGCGAGCAGTACTTC.